A single sample is the source of the 2 T cell receptor beta chains below, sequenced in a study of T cells in Graves' hyperthyroidism and ophthalmopathy (dated by TCRdb to between 2017 and 2020). Library preparation employed multiplex PCR. The run used an Illumina HiSeq 2000. The TCR beta CDR3 regions were amplified from the RNA transcripts. For the first round of RT-PCR on the TCR CDR3, the HTBI primer set was used together with the Qiagen OneStep RT-PCR kit. TCRdb's own reprocessing of the public reads used fastp at Q25 and MiXCR and kept productive beta chains. Here each entry gathers all rows of one CDR3 protein and keeps the most common genes and DNA. The sample data list 450,000 to 700,000 distinct CDR3 sequences, and 46% of these were observed just once. Approximately 7.5% of the sample lies in the top ten. The sequenced sample consisted of peripheral blood or thyroid tissue (not recorded which). The receptors were sampled from a woman aged 18-29 years with Graves' hyperthyroidism.

This clonotype was detected many times. V usage is TRBV19 and J usage is TRBJ1-3; TRBD1 might be the D (6 bases). V was clipped by 2 bases and J by 0 bases, with 14 bases between them. The CDR3 consists of 17 residues. CDR1 is LNHDA and CDR2 is SQIVND in the germline V gene (reference sequence). The CDR3 here is CASSITGTLSSGNTIYF. The CDR3 DNA reads TGTGCCAGTAGTATAACCGGGACATTGAGCTCTGGAAACACCATATATTTT.

The sample holds a few counts of this clonotype. The genes are TRBV4-2 and TRBJ2-1; the match to TRBD2 covers 9 bases. CDR3 size: 16 residues. The V segment lost 0 bases and the J segment 8 bases; nucleotides outside the gene matches: 8. The germline CDR1 and CDR2 sequences are LGHNA and YNFKEQ. The CDR3 DNA reads as TGTGCCAGCAGCCAAGATGTGGCGGGAGGGATGGATGAGCAGTTCTTC. It codes for CASSQDVAGGMDEQFF.